The 3 T cell receptor beta chains below were found in one sample sequenced in a study of T cell changes during pregnancy in multiple sclerosis. Here immunoSEQ multiplex PCR was the method, and the copy in TCRdb shows in-frame clones only, minus some. Among about 20,000 clones listed, about 87% were seen once. Sample: CD8+ T cells from peripheral blood mononuclear cells, taken in the third trimester of pregnancy. Every receptor here comes from a female donor in good health, enrolled as a control in a pregnancy study.

This clone has ten or more counts. This chain links TRBV6-4 with TRBJ2-2; 7 nucleotides match TRBD2. From germline, CDR1 is MRHNA and CDR2 SNTAGT. With V trimmed by 2 bases and J by 1 base, 1 base remained unmatched. The length of the CDR3 is 15 residues. Here the CDR3 reads CASSDRGGNTGELFF. The CDR3 nucleotides are TGTGCCAGCAGTGACCGCGGGGGGAACACCGGGGAGCTGTTTTTT.

V is TRBV6-1 and J is TRBJ1-1; 7 positions match TRBD1. The germline V gene has CDR1 MNHNS and CDR2 SASEGT. The CDR3 has 15 residues. V trimming: 6 bases; J trimming: 1 base; junction bases outside the gene matches: 8. As DNA, the CDR3 is TGTGCCAGCAGCGACTCCGGGACAGCGAACACTGAAGCTTTCTTT. Protein: CASSDSGTANTEAFF.

The genes are TRBV7-3 and TRBJ2-3, with D uncertain. Germline assignment: CDR1 SGHTA and CDR2 FQGTGA. V gave up 0 bases and J gave up 2 bases, with 9 bases separating them. The CDR3 is 15 residues long. CDR3 nucleotide sequence: TGTGCCAGCAGCTTAACTCGTCCCCCCACAGATACGCAGTATTTT. As protein: CASSLTRPPTDTQYF.